The 13 T cell receptor beta chains below come from one sample, sequenced in a study of cytomegalovirus exposure and HLA in healthy donors. The PCR made use of 60 Vbeta and 13 Jbeta primers. TCRdb's table, derived via immunoSEQ multiplex PCR, lists solely in-frame clones and lacks some. This table holds some 120,000 clones, around 77% found once. Sequenced: PBMCs. The receptors originated from a man aged 50 to 60 in good health and CMV-seronegative.

The genes are TRBV18 and TRBJ2-2, with 7 bases lining up with TRBD1. Germline CDR1 is KGHSH and CDR2 is LQKENI. The V and J ends lost 1 base and 1 base, in that order; junction bases with no gene match: 3. The CDR3 consists of 16 residues. The CDR3 coding sequence is TGTGCCAGCTCACCACGACAGGGTGGGAACACCGGGGAGCTGTTTTTT. As protein: CASSPRQGGNTGELFF. Full variable domain (remainder filled in from reference TRBV18 and TRBJ2-2): NAGVMQNPRHLVRRRGQEARLRCSPMKGHSHVYWYRQLPEEGLKFMVYLQKENIIDESGMPKERFSAEFPKEGPSILRIQQVVRGDSAAYFCASSPRQGGNTGELFFGEGSRLTVL.

The chain's CDR3 is CASSFRGQETQYF. Written as DNA, the CDR3 is TGTGCCAGCAGCTTCAGGGGCCAAGAGACCCAGTACTTC. This chain links TRBV7-9 with TRBJ2-5, with D perhaps matching TRBD1 (6 bases). The germline V gene has CDR1 SEHNR and CDR2 FQNEAQ (reference sequence). The CDR3 is 13 residues long. V lost 3 bases and J lost 1, with 6 bases in between. Full variable domain (remainder filled in from reference TRBV7-9 and TRBJ2-5): DTGVSQNPRHKITKRGQNVTFRCDPISEHNRLYWYRQTLGQGPEFLTYFQNEAQLEKSRLLSDRFSAERPKGSFSTLEIQRTEQGDSAMYLCASSFRGQETQYFGPGTRLLVL.

The rearrangement uses TRBV6-1 and TRBJ1-2; D is possibly TRBD1 (6 bases). Trimming pared 5 bases from V and 3 bases from J, leaving 13 bases between. The germline V gene encodes CDR1 MNHNS and CDR2 SASEGT. The CDR3 has 14 amino acids. CDR3 sequence: CASSTGRVDYGYTF. In DNA form, the CDR3 reads TGTGCCAGCAGTACAGGGAGGGTAGACTATGGCTACACCTTC.

V gene TRBV7-3 combines with J gene TRBJ2-7, with D perhaps matching TRBD2 (5 bases). The V end lost 3 bases, the J end lost 1 base, and 10 bases lay between the germline ends. Germline V gives CDR1 SGHTA, CDR2 FQGTGA. This CDR3 spans 14 amino acids. CDR3 in DNA: TGTGCCAGCAGCTTTGGGCCGGGGTCCTACGAGCAGTACTTC. As protein: CASSFGPGSYEQYF.

J is TRBJ1-1 and V is TRBV11-2, with 10 positions matching TRBD1. Germline assignment: CDR1 SGHAT and CDR2 FQNNGV. This CDR3 contains 15 residues. V was clipped by 6 bases and J by 4 bases; unmatched bases: 8. In DNA form, the CDR3 reads TGTGCCAGCAGTCCCATTTGGACAGGGGGCACTGAAGCTTTCTTT. It specifies CASSPIWTGGTEAFF.

Points on this clone: Other DNA sequences in the sample encode the same CDR3. The chain has TRBV6-5 and TRBJ2-3, with a tentative D call TRBD1 (5 bases). The V gene's germline CDR1 is MNHEY and CDR2 SVGAGI. The V end lost 0 bases, the J end lost 1 base, and 5 bases lay between the germline ends. This CDR3 spans 14 amino acids. CDR3 loop: CASSYSGRTDTQYF. The CDR3 DNA reads TGTGCCAGCAGTTACTCGGGGCGCACAGATACGCAGTATTTT.

The chain has TRBV6-5 and TRBJ2-7; 9 bases are shared with TRBD1. With 2 bases clipped from V and 2 bases from J, the junction kept 4 bases outside the gene matches. Germline lookup yields CDR1 MNHEY and CDR2 SVGAGI. This CDR3 region has 15 residues. CDR3 loop: CASSYKDRGPYEQYF. The CDR3 coding sequence is TGTGCCAGCAGTTACAAGGACAGGGGACCCTACGAGCAGTACTTC.

The table lists this clone with a few counts. V is TRBV6-5 and J is TRBJ1-3, with 7 bases fitting TRBD1. Germline loops: CDR1 MNHEY, CDR2 SVGAGI. After removal of 6 bases from V and 5 bases from J, the junction contained 7 bases not matched to a gene. The CDR3 sequence is 14 residues long. CDR3 sequence: CASSFRDSRNTIYF. For the CDR3, the DNA is TGTGCCAGCAGCTTCCGGGACAGCCGAAACACCATATATTTT.

This chain links TRBV2 with TRBJ2-7, with a tentative D call TRBD2 (6 bases). CDR1 and CDR2 (germline): SNHLY, FYNNEI. There are 12 residues in the CDR3. Trimming removed 11 bases at V and 2 bases at J, with 13 bases between. The CDR3 region has the DNA TGTGCCTGGGGAGGCGATCCCTACGAGCAGTACTTC. It is translated as CAWGGDPYEQYF.

CDR3 protein: CASSIDRAGRNQPQHF. CDR3 DNA sequence: TGTGCCAGTAGTATAGATCGGGCGGGACGCAATCAGCCCCAGCATTTT. The chain employs TRBV19 and TRBJ1-5; tentative D call: TRBD1 (5 bases). The CDR3 has 16 residues. The germline gives CDR1 LNHDA, CDR2 SQIVND (reference sequence). V was clipped by 0 bases and J by 2 bases, with 11 bases between them.

This clone was observed a single time. The gene calls are TRBV10-2 and TRBJ1-4; D not resolved. The CDR3 is made up of 17 amino acids. The V gene lost 0 bases and the J gene lost 0 bases, with 11 bases spanning the gap. The germline CDR1 and CDR2 sequences are WSHSY and SAAADI. The CDR3 is CASSESPYSATNEKLFF. CDR3 nucleotide sequence: TGCGCCAGCAGTGAGTCCCCATACAGTGCAACTAATGAAAAACTGTTTTTT.

The rearrangement uses TRBV7-3 and TRBJ2-3, with D hard to call. The V end lost 4 bases, the J end lost 0 bases, and 11 bases lay between the germline ends. The germline CDR1 and CDR2 sequences are SGHTA and FQGTGA. The CDR3 is 15 amino acids. The CDR3 coding sequence is TGTGCCAGCAGCTCTTCGACCGGGAGCACAGATACGCAGTATTTT. It specifies CASSSSTGSTDTQYF.

This clone came up a few times. V gene TRBV6-6 combines with J gene TRBJ2-7; D may be TRBD2 (5 bases). The ends were cut back, 5 bases at V and 3 bases at J, with 14 bases in the middle. The CDR3 length is 14 residues. Germline loops: CDR1 MNHNY, CDR2 SVGAGI (reference sequence). The CDR3 region has the DNA TGTGCCAGCAGTCGAGGGAGACTCGACTACGAGCAGTACTTC. Translating it yields CASSRGRLDYEQYF.